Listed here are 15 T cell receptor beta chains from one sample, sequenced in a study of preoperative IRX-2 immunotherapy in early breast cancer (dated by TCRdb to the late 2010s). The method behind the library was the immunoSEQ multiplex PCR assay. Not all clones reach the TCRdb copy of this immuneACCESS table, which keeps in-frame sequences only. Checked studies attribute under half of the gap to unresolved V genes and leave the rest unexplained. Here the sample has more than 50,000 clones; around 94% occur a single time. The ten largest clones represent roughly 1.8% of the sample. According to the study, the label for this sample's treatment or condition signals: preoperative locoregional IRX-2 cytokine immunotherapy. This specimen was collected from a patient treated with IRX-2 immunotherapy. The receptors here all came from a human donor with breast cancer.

The CDR3 nucleotides read TGTGCCAGCAGTTTAGGGTCGACAGGGAACTATGGCTACACCTTC. It translates to CASSLGSTGNYGYTF. The chain couples TRBV28 to TRBJ1-2, with 7 bases lining up with TRBD1. J gave up 2 bases and V 2 bases, and 5 bases lay outside the gene matches. The CDR3 consists of 15 residues. The V gene's germline CDR1 is MDHEN and CDR2 SYDVKM.

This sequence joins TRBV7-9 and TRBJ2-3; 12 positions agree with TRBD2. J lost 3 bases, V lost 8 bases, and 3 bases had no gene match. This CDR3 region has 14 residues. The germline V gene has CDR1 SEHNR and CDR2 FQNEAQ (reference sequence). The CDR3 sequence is CASDGLAGTDTQYF. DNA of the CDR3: TGTGCCAGCGATGGACTAGCGGGAACAGATACGCAGTATTTT. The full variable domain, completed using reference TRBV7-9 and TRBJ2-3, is DTGVSQNPRHKITKRGQNVTFRCDPISEHNRLYWYRQTLGQGPEFLTYFQNEAQLEKSRLLSDRFSAERPKGSFSTLEIQRTEQGDSAMYLCASDGLAGTDTQYFGPGTRLTVL.

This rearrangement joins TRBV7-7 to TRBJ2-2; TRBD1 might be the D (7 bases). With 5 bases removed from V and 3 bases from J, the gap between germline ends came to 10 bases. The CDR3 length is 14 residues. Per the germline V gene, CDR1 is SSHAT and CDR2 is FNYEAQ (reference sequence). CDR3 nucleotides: TGTGCCAGCAGCCCAGGGGGGTACACCGGGGAGCTGTTTTTT. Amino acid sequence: CASSPGGYTGELFF.

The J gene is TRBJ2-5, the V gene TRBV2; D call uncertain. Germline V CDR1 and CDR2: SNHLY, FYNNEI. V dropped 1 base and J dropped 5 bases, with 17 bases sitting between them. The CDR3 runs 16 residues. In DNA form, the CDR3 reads TGTGCCAGCAGTGAAGTGGGTGGGATAAGTGGCGAGACCCAGTACTTC. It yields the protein CASSEVGGISGETQYF.

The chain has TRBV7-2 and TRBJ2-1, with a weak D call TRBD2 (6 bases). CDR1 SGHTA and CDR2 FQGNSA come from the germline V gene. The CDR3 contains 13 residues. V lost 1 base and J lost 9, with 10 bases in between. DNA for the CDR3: TGTGCCAGCAGCTTAGAGGCGGGGTTTGAGCAGTTCTTC. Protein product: CASSLEAGFEQFF.

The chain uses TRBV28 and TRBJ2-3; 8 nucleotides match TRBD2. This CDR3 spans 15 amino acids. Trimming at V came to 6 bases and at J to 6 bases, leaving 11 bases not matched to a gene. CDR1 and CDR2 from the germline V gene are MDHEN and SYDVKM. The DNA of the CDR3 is TGTGCCAGCAGATGGCTAGCGGGTGTTTCGGATACGCAGTATTTT. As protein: CASRWLAGVSDTQYF. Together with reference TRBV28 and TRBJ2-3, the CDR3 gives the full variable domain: DVKVTQSSRYLVKRTGEKVFLECVQDMDHENMFWYRQDPGLGLRLIYFSYDVKMKEKGDIPEGYSVSREKKERFSLILESASTNQTSMYLCASRWLAGVSDTQYFGPGTRLTVL.

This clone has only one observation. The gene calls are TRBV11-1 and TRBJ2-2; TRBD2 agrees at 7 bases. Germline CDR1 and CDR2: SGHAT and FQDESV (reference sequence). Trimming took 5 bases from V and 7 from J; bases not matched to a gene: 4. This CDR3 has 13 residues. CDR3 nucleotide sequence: TGTGCCAGCAGCCCAACTAGCGTCGGGGAGCTGTTTTTT. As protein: CASSPTSVGELFF.

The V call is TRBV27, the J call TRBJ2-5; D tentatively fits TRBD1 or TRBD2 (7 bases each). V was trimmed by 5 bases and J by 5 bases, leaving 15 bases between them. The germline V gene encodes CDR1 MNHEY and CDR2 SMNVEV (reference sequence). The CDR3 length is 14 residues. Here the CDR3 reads CASSDTRGGETQYF. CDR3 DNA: TGTGCCAGCAGTGATACCAGGGGGGGGGAGACCCAGTACTTC.

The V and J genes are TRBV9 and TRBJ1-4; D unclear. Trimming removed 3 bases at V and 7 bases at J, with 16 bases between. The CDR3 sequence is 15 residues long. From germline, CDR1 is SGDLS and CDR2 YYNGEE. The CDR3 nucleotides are TGTGCCAGCAGCGAGAGACCCCGCGGGCCTGAAAAACTGTTTTTT. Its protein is CASSERPRGPEKLFF.

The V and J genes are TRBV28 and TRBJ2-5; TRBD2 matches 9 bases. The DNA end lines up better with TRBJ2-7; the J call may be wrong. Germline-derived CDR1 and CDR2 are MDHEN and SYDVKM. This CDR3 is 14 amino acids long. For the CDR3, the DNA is TGTGCCAGCAGGCCGACTAGCGGAGTCTACGAGCAGTACTTC. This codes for CASRPTSGVYEQYF.

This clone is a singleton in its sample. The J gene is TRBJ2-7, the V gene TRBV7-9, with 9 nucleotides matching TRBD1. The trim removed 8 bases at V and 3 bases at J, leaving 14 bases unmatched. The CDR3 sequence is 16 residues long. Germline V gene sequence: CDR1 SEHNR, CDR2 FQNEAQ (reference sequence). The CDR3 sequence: CASRDSGDRDFYEQYF. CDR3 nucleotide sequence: TGTGCCAGCCGCGACTCGGGGGACAGGGATTTCTACGAGCAGTACTTC.

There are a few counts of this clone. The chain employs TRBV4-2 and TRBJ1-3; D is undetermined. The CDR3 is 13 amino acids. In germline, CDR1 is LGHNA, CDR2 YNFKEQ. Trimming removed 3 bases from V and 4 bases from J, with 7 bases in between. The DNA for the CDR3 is TGTGCCAGCAGCCAGATACGGGGAAACACCATATATTTT. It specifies CASSQIRGNTIYF.

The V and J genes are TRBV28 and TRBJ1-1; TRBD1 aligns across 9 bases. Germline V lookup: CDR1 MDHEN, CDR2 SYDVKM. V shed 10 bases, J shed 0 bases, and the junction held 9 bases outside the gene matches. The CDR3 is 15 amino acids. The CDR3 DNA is TGTGCCATCTTGACAGGGGGGGGTATGAACACTGAAGCTTTCTTT. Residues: CAILTGGGMNTEAFF.

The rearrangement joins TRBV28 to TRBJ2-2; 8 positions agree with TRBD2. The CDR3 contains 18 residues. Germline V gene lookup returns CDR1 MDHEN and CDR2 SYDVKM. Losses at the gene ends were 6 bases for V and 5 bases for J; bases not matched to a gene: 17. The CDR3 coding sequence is TGTGCCAGCAGCCCGGTGGATTTCGGGGGGGCCGAGACCGGGGAGCTGTTTTTT. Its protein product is CASSPVDFGGAETGELFF. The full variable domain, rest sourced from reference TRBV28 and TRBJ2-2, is DVKVTQSSRYLVKRTGEKVFLECVQDMDHENMFWYRQDPGLGLRLIYFSYDVKMKEKGDIPEGYSVSREKKERFSLILESASTNQTSMYLCASSPVDFGGAETGELFFGEGSRLTVL.

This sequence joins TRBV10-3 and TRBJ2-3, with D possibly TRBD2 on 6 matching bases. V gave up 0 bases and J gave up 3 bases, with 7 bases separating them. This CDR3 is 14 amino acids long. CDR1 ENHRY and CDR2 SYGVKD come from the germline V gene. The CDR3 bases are TGTGCCATCAGTGAGTCCGGGGGTACAGATACGCAGTATTTT. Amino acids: CAISESGGTDTQYF.